This is a list of T cell receptor beta chains from one sample in a study of blood T cell repertoires in COVID-19. Generated by immunoSEQ multiplex PCR, the TCRdb table keeps only in-frame clones and is missing some. This sample has about 240,000 clones; 85% to 90% occur once, and the top ten carry 6.2%. What was sequenced was peripheral blood. The receptors stem from a man between 60 and 75 years old with acute or convalescent COVID-19. Both conserved end residues are part of each CDR3. Each record gives: D gene, J gene, clone size, V gene, CDR3 DNA, CDR3 protein. The D gene is left open where the match is weak. Size is omitted from some rows. Given values are once, few, many or a class for expanded clones.

d_gene: TRBD2
j_gene: TRBJ2-1
abundance: NA
v_gene: TRBV7-9
CDR3nt: TGTGCCAGCAGCTTGACTAGCGGGAGGGGGAATGAGCAGTTCTTC
CDR3aa: CASSLTSGRGNEQFF

d_gene: TRBD1
j_gene: TRBJ2-7
abundance: NA
v_gene: TRBV29-1
CDR3nt: TGCAGCGTGCCGGGTCCGGGACAGGGGGCTGGGGAGCAGTACTTC
CDR3aa: CSVPGPGQGAGEQYF

d_gene: NA
j_gene: TRBJ1-4
abundance: NA
v_gene: TRBV9
CDR3nt: TGTGCCAGCAGCGTAGATCTAGCAGGGAGGATGACTAATGAAAAACTGTTTTTT
CDR3aa: CASSVDLAGRMTNEKLFF

d_gene: TRBD2
j_gene: TRBJ2-1
abundance: NA
v_gene: TRBV3-1/TRBV3-2
CDR3nt: TGTGCCAGCAGCCTCGGGACTAGCGTAATTGAGCAGTTCTTC
CDR3aa: CASSLGTSVIEQFF

d_gene: TRBD1
j_gene: TRBJ1-1
abundance: NA
v_gene: TRBV7-6
CDR3nt: TGTGCCAGCAGCTTAGCGACAGGGCCGAACACTGAAGCTTTCTTT
CDR3aa: CASSLATGPNTEAFF

d_gene: TRBD2
j_gene: TRBJ2-1
abundance: NA
v_gene: TRBV24-1
CDR3nt: TGTGCCACCAGTGATCCGGTTAAGGTCGCGGGAGCCTACAATGAGCAGTTCTTC
CDR3aa: CATSDPVKVAGAYNEQFF

d_gene: TRBD1
j_gene: TRBJ2-1
abundance: once
v_gene: TRBV7-2
CDR3nt: TGTGCCAGCAGCTTAGCTACAGGGGAACGCAATGAGCAGTTCTTC
CDR3aa: CASSLATGERNEQFF

d_gene: NA
j_gene: TRBJ1-6
abundance: NA
v_gene: TRBV14
CDR3nt: TGTGCCAGCAGCCAAGCAGCCACAGGTGCACCCCTCCACTTT
CDR3aa: CASSQAATGAPLHF

d_gene: TRBD1
j_gene: TRBJ1-6
abundance: NA
v_gene: TRBV5-1
CDR3nt: TGCGCCAGCAGCTTCGGGACAGGGTTTAGCTCCTATAATTCACCCCTCCACTTT
CDR3aa: CASSFGTGFSSYNSPLHF

d_gene: NA
j_gene: TRBJ1-6
abundance: NA
v_gene: TRBV11-3
CDR3nt: TGTGCCAGCAGCTTATTACAGAATTCACCCCTCCACTTT
CDR3aa: CASSLLQNSPLHF

d_gene: NA
j_gene: TRBJ1-1
abundance: NA
v_gene: TRBV4-1
CDR3nt: TGCGCCAGCAGCCAAGAAGGAGGAAGGTCCGATGTAAGGAACACTGAAGCTTTCTTT
CDR3aa: CASSQEGGRSDVRNTEAFF

d_gene: NA
j_gene: TRBJ1-6
abundance: NA
v_gene: TRBV3-1/TRBV3-2
CDR3nt: TGTGCCAGCAGCCAAGGACAGCACGGATCACCCCTCCACTTT
CDR3aa: CASSQGQHGSPLHF

d_gene: TRBD1
j_gene: TRBJ2-7
abundance: NA
v_gene: TRBV6-5
CDR3nt: TGTGCCAGCAGAGACTACAGGGGGGTGGAGCAGTACTTC
CDR3aa: CASRDYRGVEQYF

d_gene: TRBD1
j_gene: TRBJ1-6
abundance: NA
v_gene: TRBV28
CDR3nt: TGTGCCAGCAGCCGGGACAGAAATTCACCCCTCCACTTT
CDR3aa: CASSRDRNSPLHF

d_gene: NA
j_gene: TRBJ2-3
abundance: once
v_gene: TRBV16
CDR3nt: TGTGCCAGCAGCCAAGGACAGTCCACAGATACGCAGTATTTT
CDR3aa: CASSQGQSTDTQYF